This entry lists 30 T cell receptor beta chains sequenced from one sample in a study of blood T cell repertoires in COVID-19. The data were produced by immunoSEQ multiplex PCR, yet TCRdb's version contains in-frame clones alone and is incomplete. The sample includes about 89,000 clones, about 80% of them seen just once. The sequenced sample consisted of peripheral blood. The receptors were sampled from a human donor in a cohort sampled during active COVID-19.

The chain employs TRBV9 and TRBJ2-2; D is ambiguous. The V end was cut by 2 bases, the J end by 7 bases, with 9 bases between. Germline CDR1 is SGDLS and CDR2 is YYNGEE. The CDR3 sequence is 13 residues long. CDR3 sequence: CASSVLGSGELFF. The CDR3 region has the DNA TGTGCCAGCAGCGTCCTTGGTAGCGGGGAGCTGTTTTTT.

This chain links TRBV19 with TRBJ2-1; 7 bases match TRBD2. Germline V gives CDR1 LNHDA, CDR2 SQIVND (reference sequence). CDR3 length: 15 amino acids. With 4 bases clipped from V and 7 bases from J, the junction kept 10 bases outside the gene matches. This chain's CDR3 is CASSSGGAGGNEQFF. The CDR3 DNA reads TGTGCCAGTAGTAGCGGGGGAGCCGGGGGGAATGAGCAGTTCTTC. The variable domain in full, with the rest retrieved from reference TRBV19 and TRBJ2-1, is DGGITQSPKYLFRKEGQNVTLSCEQNLNHDAMYWYRQDPGQGLRLIYYSQIVNDFQKGDIAEGYSVSREKKESFPLTVTSAQKNPTAFYLCASSSGGAGGNEQFFGPGTRLTVL.

The rearrangement joins TRBV28 to TRBJ2-7, with 10 bases aligning to TRBD2. Losses at the gene ends were 3 bases for V and 6 bases for J; bases not matched to a gene: 8. The CDR3 has 15 amino acids. CDR1 is MDHEN, CDR2 SYDVKM, per germline. The CDR3 nucleotides are TGTGCCAGCAGTTTGGGAGGGACTAGCGCTTCCGAGCAGTACTTC. Protein: CASSLGGTSASEQYF. The entire variable domain, with the rest obtained from reference TRBV28 and TRBJ2-7, is as follows: DVKVTQSSRYLVKRTGEKVFLECVQDMDHENMFWYRQDPGLGLRLIYFSYDVKMKEKGDIPEGYSVSREKKERFSLILESASTNQTSMYLCASSLGGTSASEQYFGPGTRLTVT.

This sequence joins TRBV7-3 and TRBJ2-7; TRBD1 might be the D (5 bases). Trimming cost V 6 bases and J 8 bases, with 17 bases left between them. Germline CDR1 reads SGHTA; CDR2 reads FQGTGA. This CDR3 comprises 13 residues. The CDR3 loop is CASSSTVQDQQYF. The CDR3 DNA reads TGTGCCAGCAGTTCCACTGTACAGGATCAGCAGTACTTC.

This chain uses TRBV6-6 with TRBJ2-4; 10 bases fit TRBD1. V shed 5 bases and J 11 bases; nucleotides not matched to a gene: 18. The CDR3 spans 17 residues. Germline CDR1 reads MNHNY; CDR2 reads SVGAGI (reference sequence). The CDR3 loop reads CASSPNTGTGAPGVQYF. The CDR3 bases are TGTGCCAGCAGTCCAAATACCGGGACAGGGGCCCCTGGGGTTCAGTACTTC.

This clone has only a few counts. This chain uses TRBV28 with TRBJ2-7, with TRBD2 as a possible D gene (6 bases). The CDR3 contains 15 residues. Trimming cost V 3 bases and J 3 bases, with 15 bases left between them. Germline CDR1 and CDR2: MDHEN and SYDVKM. The CDR3 DNA reads TGTGCCAGCAGTTTCCGGGGGAACAGACTCTACGAGCAGTACTTC. It yields the protein CASSFRGNRLYEQYF.

Note on this clone: Other DNA sequences from this sample encode an identical CDR3 as well. The rearrangement joins TRBV24-1 to TRBJ1-5; tentatively, D is TRBD1 (5 bases). V shed 4 bases and J shed 5 bases, with 17 bases lying between them. CDR1 is KGHDR and CDR2 is SFDVKD in the germline V gene. CDR3 length equals 16 residues. The CDR3 sequence is CATSDAGQANYQPQHF. The CDR3 DNA sequence: TGTGCCACCAGTGACGCAGGACAAGCCAACTATCAGCCCCAGCATTTT.

The chain recombines TRBV5-1 with TRBJ1-4, with 7 positions matching TRBD1. V shed 2 bases and J 15 bases; nucleotides not matched to a gene: 7. This CDR3 is built from 12 residues. Germline values: CDR1 SGHRS, CDR2 YFSETQ. The CDR3 is CASSFSGTEVFF. The CDR3, as DNA: TGCGCCAGCAGCTTCTCAGGGACAGAAGTGTTTTTT.

The chain is built from TRBV7-2 and TRBJ1-5; D is unresolved. The CDR3 is made up of 14 amino acids. CDR1 is SGHTA and CDR2 is FQGNSA in the germline V gene. Between the trimmed V and J ends, which lost 4 bases and 0 bases, there was a span of 7 bases. CDR3 residues: CASSSVPSNQPQHF. The CDR3 bases are TGTGCCAGCAGCTCGGTCCCTAGCAATCAGCCCCAGCATTTT.

The genes are TRBV28 and TRBJ1-2; TRBD1 matches at 11 bases. Germline values: CDR1 MDHEN, CDR2 SYDVKM. The V and J ends lost 2 bases and 8 bases, in that order; junction bases with no gene match: 7. The CDR3 extends over 15 amino acids. CDR3 amino acids: CASSLRDRGIVGYTF. DNA of the CDR3: TGTGCCAGCAGTTTACGGGACAGGGGGATAGTAGGCTACACCTTC.

This rearrangement joins TRBV27 to TRBJ2-7; D may be TRBD2 (6 bases). The ends were cut back, 8 bases at V and 0 bases at J, with 11 bases in the middle. CDR3 length: 13 amino acids. Germline lookup yields CDR1 MNHEY and CDR2 SMNVEV (reference sequence). The CDR3 spells CASRSRDSYEQYF. CDR3 in DNA: TGTGCCAGCCGCTCGCGGGACTCCTACGAGCAGTACTTC.

The chain employs TRBV7-2 and TRBJ2-7; the D gene is possibly TRBD1 (5 bases). The germline V and J ends were trimmed by 5 bases and 2 bases, with 19 bases remaining between them. This CDR3 is built from 16 residues. CDR1 SGHTA and CDR2 FQGNSA come from the germline V gene. DNA of the CDR3: TGTGCCAGCAGCACCGCAGGGCAGGGCGCGACCTACGAGCAGTACTTC. Its translation is CASSTAGQGATYEQYF.

The chain links TRBV15 to TRBJ1-3; D unclear. V was cut by 0 bases and J by 0 bases, with 9 bases left in between. The CDR3 sequence is 16 residues long. Germline V gene lookup returns CDR1 LNHNV and CDR2 YYDKDF (reference sequence). This CDR3 reads CATSRDVSVSGNTIYF. The CDR3 DNA sequence: TGTGCCACCAGCAGAGATGTAAGCGTCTCTGGAAACACCATATATTTT.

The gene calls are TRBV27 and TRBJ2-2, with 9 bases matching TRBD1. J was trimmed by 5 bases and V by 2 bases; bases with no gene match: 3. Germline V gene lookup returns CDR1 MNHEY and CDR2 SMNVEV (reference sequence). The CDR3 runs 15 residues. The CDR3 coding sequence is TGTGCCAGCAGTTTAGGGGACAGGGTTACCGGGGAGCTGTTTTTT. Protein product: CASSLGDRVTGELFF.

On this clone: Other nucleotide sequences from this sample produce the same CDR3. The chain links TRBV6-5 to TRBJ2-1; 10 bases match TRBD1. Trimming cost V 7 bases and J 5 bases; bases outside gene matches: 5. Per the germline V gene, CDR1 is MNHEY and CDR2 is SVGAGI. The CDR3 runs 14 residues. This chain's CDR3 is CASIRDRGNNEQFF. CDR3 DNA sequence: TGTGCCAGCATCCGGGACAGGGGAAACAATGAGCAGTTCTTC.

The table lists this clone with a few counts. The rearrangement joins TRBV6-2 or TRBV6-3 to TRBJ1-1; D is undetermined. CDR1 and CDR2 (germline): MNHEY, SVGEGT. This CDR3 region has 14 residues. V dropped 2 bases and J dropped 1 base, with 8 bases sitting between them. The CDR3: CASSYAVRNTEAFF. Written as DNA, the CDR3 is TGTGCCAGCAGTTACGCGGTCCGGAACACTGAAGCTTTCTTT.

The chain is built from TRBV19 and TRBJ1-5; 7 bases fit TRBD1. CDR3 length: 18 residues. V shed 4 bases and J 0 bases; nucleotides not matched to a gene: 12. Looked up from germline, CDR1 is LNHDA and CDR2 is SQIVND (reference sequence). The CDR3 coding sequence is TGTGCCAGTAGTACTCTGTTACTGACAGGGAATAGCAATCAGCCCCAGCATTTT. Translating gives CASSTLLLTGNSNQPQHF.

Written as DNA, the CDR3 is TGTGCCAGCAGCCAGGACAGGGGAGGATGGTACTTC. Its protein is CASSQDRGGWYF. This rearrangement joins TRBV6-5 to TRBJ2-7; 9 bases line up with TRBD1. The CDR3 contains 12 residues. Germline CDR1 MNHEY, CDR2 SVGAGI. Trimming took 6 bases from V and 12 from J; bases not matched to a gene: 9.

The chain is built from TRBV28 and TRBJ1-1, with D unresolved. The CDR3 is 15 residues long. V was pared by 2 bases and J by 4 bases, with 14 bases between. Germline CDR1 and CDR2: MDHEN and SYDVKM. The CDR3 region is CASSLRGWLGTEAFF. CDR3 DNA: TGTGCCAGCAGTTTACGGGGATGGTTGGGCACTGAAGCTTTCTTT.

In this sample, this clone turned up once. The chain employs TRBV7-2 and TRBJ2-3; D gene uncertain. V lost 6 bases and J 9 bases, leaving 16 bases between the germline ends. In germline, CDR1 is SGHTA, CDR2 FQGNSA. CDR3 length: 13 amino acids. CDR3 sequence (DNA): TGTGCCAGCAGTGACTGGATCTCGAGCACGCAGTATTTT. Protein sequence: CASSDWISSTQYF. Filled out from reference TRBV7-2 and TRBJ2-3, the complete variable domain reads GAGVSQSPSNKVTEKGKDVELRCDPISGHTALYWYRQSLGQGLEFLIYFQGNSAPDKSGLPSDRFSAERTGGSVSTLTIQRTQQEDSAVYLCASSDWISSTQYFGPGTRLTVL.

The J gene is TRBJ1-2, the V gene TRBV7-9; tentative D call: TRBD1 (6 bases). CDR1 SEHNR and CDR2 FQNEAQ come from the germline V gene (reference sequence). This CDR3 region has 13 residues. V was clipped by 4 bases and J by 8 bases, with 14 bases between them. Written as DNA, the CDR3 is TGTGCCAGCAGCTCCCGGGGGGCGAGCGGCTACACCTTC. Translated, it gives CASSSRGASGYTF.

The chain combines TRBV28 with TRBJ2-7; D perhaps matches TRBD2 (5 bases). Germline V gene lookup returns CDR1 MDHEN and CDR2 SYDVKM. V dropped 3 bases and J dropped 2 bases, with 8 bases sitting between them. This CDR3 is built from 13 residues. CDR3 in amino acids: CASSLSGPYEQYF. CDR3 coding DNA: TGTGCCAGCAGTTTGAGCGGCCCCTACGAGCAGTACTTC.

The V call is TRBV5-4, the J call TRBJ2-5, with 9 positions matching TRBD1. The CDR3 loop spans 15 amino acids. V lost 4 bases, J lost 3 bases, and 7 bases stayed unmatched. CDR1 is SGHNT, CDR2 YYREEE, per germline (reference sequence). This CDR3 reads CASSNRRDREETQYF. In nucleotides, the CDR3 is TGTGCCAGCAGCAACAGAAGGGACAGGGAAGAGACCCAGTACTTC.

V usage is TRBV6-2 or TRBV6-3 and J usage is TRBJ2-4, with 9 bases lining up with TRBD2. Losses at the gene ends were 7 bases for V and 5 bases for J; bases not matched to a gene: 6. CDR1 is MNHEY, CDR2 SVGEGT, per germline. This CDR3 is built from 14 residues. CDR3 nucleotide sequence: TGTGCCAGCACCCCCAGCGGGAGGCAAAACATTCAGTACTTC. Protein sequence: CASTPSGRQNIQYF.

The V gene is TRBV6-2 or TRBV6-3, the J gene TRBJ2-1, with 12 positions matching TRBD2. The V segment lost 1 base and the J segment 6 bases; nucleotides outside the gene matches: 7. CDR3 size: 17 residues. Germline V gives CDR1 MNHEY, CDR2 SVGEGT. This CDR3 reads CASSYYASGRASNEQFF. CDR3 DNA sequence: TGTGCCAGCAGTTACTATGCTAGCGGGAGGGCGTCCAATGAGCAGTTCTTC.

This chain connects TRBV29-1 to TRBJ1-2; 8 bases agree with TRBD1. J was trimmed by 0 bases and V by 7 bases; bases with no gene match: 4. Per the germline V gene, CDR1 is SQVTM and CDR2 is ANQGSEA. The length of the CDR3 is 13 residues. CDR3 in amino acids: CSAWTGSNYGYTF. CDR3 bases: TGCAGCGCTTGGACAGGGTCTAACTATGGCTACACCTTC.

The chain couples TRBV5-8 to TRBJ2-6, with D perhaps matching TRBD2 (6 bases). The CDR3 has 16 amino acids. The ends were cut back, 2 bases at V and 0 bases at J, with 9 bases in the middle. The germline CDR1 and CDR2 sequences are SGHTS and YDEGEE. The chain's CDR3 is CASSFPGVSGANVLTF. The CDR3 bases are TGTGCCAGCAGCTTCCCGGGAGTCTCTGGGGCCAACGTCCTGACTTTC. Full variable domain (rest looked up from reference TRBV5-8 and TRBJ2-6): EAGVTQSPTHLIKTRGQQATLRCSPISGHTSVYWYQQALGLGLQFLLWYDEGEERNRGNFPPRFSGRQFPNYSSELNVNALELEDSALYLCASSFPGVSGANVLTFGAGSRLTVL.

The chain carries TRBV19 and TRBJ2-3; D is perhaps TRBD1 (5 bases). The CDR3 is 14 amino acids. Germline V lookup: CDR1 LNHDA, CDR2 SQIVND (reference sequence). V was clipped by 7 bases and J by 0 bases, with 11 bases between them. CDR3 in DNA: TGTGCCAGTAATTCAGGGTCGAGCACAGATACGCAGTATTTT. The encoded protein is CASNSGSSTDTQYF.

The V call is TRBV11-3, the J call TRBJ2-5; D possibly corresponds to TRBD1 (5 bases). Between the trimmed V and J ends, which lost 5 bases and 4 bases, there was a span of 11 bases. The CDR3 consists of 13 residues. From germline, CDR1 is SGHNT and CDR2 YENEEA. The CDR3 DNA is TGTGCCAGCAGCAAAGACAGTGCAGAGACCCAGTACTTC. It translates to CASSKDSAETQYF.

This chain uses TRBV6-5 with TRBJ2-7, with 12 bases matching TRBD2. The CDR3 is 14 amino acids. J gave up 7 bases and V 5 bases, and 6 bases lay outside the gene matches. From germline, CDR1 is MNHEY and CDR2 SVGAGI. CDR3 DNA: TGTGCCAGCAGTCCTAGCGGGAGGGCCCCGGAGCAGTACTTC. Translated: CASSPSGRAPEQYF.